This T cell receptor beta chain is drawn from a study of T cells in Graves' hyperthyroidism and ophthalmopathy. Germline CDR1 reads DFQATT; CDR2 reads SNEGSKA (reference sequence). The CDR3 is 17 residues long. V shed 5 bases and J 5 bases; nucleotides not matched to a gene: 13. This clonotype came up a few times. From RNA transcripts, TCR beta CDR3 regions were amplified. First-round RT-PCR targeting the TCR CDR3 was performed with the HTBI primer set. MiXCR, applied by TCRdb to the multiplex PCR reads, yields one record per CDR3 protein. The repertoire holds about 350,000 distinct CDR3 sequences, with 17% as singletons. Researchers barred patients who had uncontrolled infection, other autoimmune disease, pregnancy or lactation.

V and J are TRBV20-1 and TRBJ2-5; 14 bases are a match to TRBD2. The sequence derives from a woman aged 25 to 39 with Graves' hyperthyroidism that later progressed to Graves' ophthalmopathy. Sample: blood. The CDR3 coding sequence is TGCAGTGCTCCTGCCCTGGGACTAGCGGGAGTGTTTGAGACCCAGTACTTC. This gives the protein CSAPALGLAGVFETQYF.